One TCR beta chain is described in this entry. Its antigen is undetermined. The record originates from a study of blood T cells in healthy people across ages. Whole-study results and caveats: Strong correlation existed between TCR beta diversity and naive T cell percentage. Among long-lived donors, naive CD4+ cells were more numerous and diversity higher than in aged donors.

The germline CDR1 and CDR2 sequences are SGHRS and YFSETQ. There are 15 residues in the CDR3. Between the trimmed V and J ends, which lost 3 bases and 3 bases, there was a span of 10 bases. A second about 7 to 11 cycle PCR used barcoded and J-beta primers. Every cDNA molecule carried a tag from a template-switch adaptor bearing 12 random nucleotides. TCRdb re-derived calls from the 5' RACE reads in MiXCR, one entry per CDR3 protein. Here the sample spans over a million distinct CDR3 sequences, 45% being singletons. This sequence was found in a woman aged 55 to 70 in good health. The sequenced sample consisted of blood. J is TRBJ1-6 and V is TRBV5-1; a weak D match, TRBD1 (6 bases). The CDR3 here is CASSSGGNYNSPLHF. DNA of the CDR3: TGCGCCAGCAGCTCGGGGGGCAACTATAATTCACCCCTCCACTTT.